Below are 11 T cell receptor beta chains sequenced from a single sample in a study of CD4 T cells in relation to SARS-CoV-2 and coronaviruses. Clones were sequenced by immunoSEQ multiplex PCR, and TCRdb holds only the in-frame ones, with some missing. Of over 25,000 clones detected, approximately 78% appear once; the ten largest clones hold 20%. Unexposed donor CD4+ T cells date from 2011-2018, before the COVID-19 pandemic. The cells were cultured for under twelve days before CD4+ T cells were isolated. Their antigen targets remain unknown. Specimen: CD4+ T cells from PBMCs, cultured in vitro. These receptors came from a human donor in good health.

This CDR3 reads CASSDASGANVLTF. DNA for the CDR3: TGTGCCAGCAGTGACGCGTCTGGGGCCAACGTCCTGACTTTC. The rearrangement links TRBV25-1 to TRBJ2-6; the D is unclear. CDR3 length: 14 amino acids. Trimming left V 3 bases short and J 1 base short, with 4 bases between. Germline values: CDR1 MGHDK, CDR2 SYGVNS. The full variable domain, its missing parts supplied by reference TRBV25-1 and TRBJ2-6, is EADIYQTPRYLVIGTGKKITLECSQTMGHDKMYWYQQDPGMELHLIHYSYGVNSTEKGDLSSESTVSRIRTEHFPLTLESARPSHTSQYLCASSDASGANVLTFGAGSRLTVL.

This clone was seen only a few times. This rearrangement joins TRBV5-1 to TRBJ1-1, with TRBD1 as a possible D gene (6 bases). Germline-derived CDR1 and CDR2 are SGHRS and YFSETQ. V dropped 1 base and J dropped 1 base, with 11 bases sitting between them. This CDR3 contains 15 residues. The CDR3 DNA reads as TGCGCCAGCAGCTTGCGTGTGACAGGGAACACTGAAGCTTTCTTT. This encodes CASSLRVTGNTEAFF.

The genes are TRBV7-2 and TRBJ1-2; TRBD1 matches at 8 bases. The germline CDR1 and CDR2 sequences are SGHTA and FQGNSA. CDR3 size: 13 residues. J was trimmed by 4 bases and V by 6 bases; bases with no gene match: 4. The CDR3 DNA follows: TGTGCCAGCAGATTCGGGACAGGCTATGGCTACACCTTC. Protein: CASRFGTGYGYTF.

The chain recombines TRBV6-5 with TRBJ2-7; perhaps TRBD1 as D (5 bases). The CDR3 extends over 15 amino acids. Germline V CDR1 and CDR2: MNHEY, SVGAGI. The germline V and J ends were trimmed by 2 bases and 3 bases, with 14 bases remaining between them. CDR3 loop: CASSYGAALDYEQYF. As DNA, the CDR3 is TGTGCCAGCAGTTACGGGGCAGCCTTAGACTACGAGCAGTACTTC.

This chain connects TRBV27 to TRBJ1-1; D might be TRBD1 (5 bases). There are 15 residues in the CDR3. The V gene lost 7 bases and the J gene lost 1 base, with 16 bases spanning the gap. CDR1 MNHEY and CDR2 SMNVEV come from the germline V gene (reference sequence). The chain's CDR3 is CASTPRGGTNTEAFF. The CDR3 DNA follows: TGTGCCAGCACTCCACGGGGGGGAACGAACACTGAAGCTTTCTTT.

This clone was observed once. The V and J genes are TRBV29-1 and TRBJ2-3, with 13 bases identical to TRBD2. The CDR3 runs to 13 residues. In germline, CDR1 is SQVTM, CDR2 ANQGSEA. V was clipped by 7 bases and J by 5 bases; unmatched bases: 3. The chain's CDR3 is CSGTSGSVDTQYF. The CDR3 coding sequence is TGCAGCGGGACTAGCGGGAGTGTAGATACGCAGTATTTT.

The chain joins TRBV6-6 to TRBJ1-4; D not certain. Germline CDR1 reads MNHNY; CDR2 reads SVGAGI (reference sequence). The CDR3 consists of 15 residues. The germline V and J ends were trimmed by 4 bases and 6 bases, with 15 bases remaining between them. The CDR3 region is CASSSHMAGDEKLFF. The CDR3 bases are TGTGCCAGCAGTTCCCACATGGCAGGAGATGAAAAACTGTTTTTT.

This clone was observed a single time. The chain employs TRBV28 and TRBJ1-6; D not resolved. V lost 1 base to trimming and J lost 11 bases, with 9 bases between them. CDR1 is MDHEN and CDR2 is SYDVKM in the germline V gene. This CDR3 spans 13 amino acids. CDR3 nucleotides: TGTGCCAGCAGTTTATCTGGATCTGCACCCCTCCACTTT. Protein sequence: CASSLSGSAPLHF.

The rearrangement links TRBV2 to TRBJ1-2; TRBD1 might be the D (5 bases). CDR1 is SNHLY and CDR2 is FYNNEI in the germline V gene. The CDR3 covers 14 residues. Trimming removed 0 bases from V and 4 bases from J, with 9 bases in between. Here the CDR3 DNA reads TGTGCCAGCAGTGAAGCCAGGGATCTCTATGGCTACACCTTC. Its translation: CASSEARDLYGYTF.

J is TRBJ2-5 and V is TRBV5-1, with no clear D. The CDR3 has 14 amino acids. In germline, CDR1 is SGHRS, CDR2 YFSETQ. V lost 4 bases and J 0 bases, leaving 10 bases between the germline ends. The CDR3 DNA reads as TGCGCCAGCAGCAATGGAGAGTACCAAGAGACCCAGTACTTC. Protein sequence: CASSNGEYQETQYF.

The V call is TRBV10-3, the J call TRBJ2-3, with D perhaps being TRBD1 or TRBD2 (5 bases each). The germline gives CDR1 ENHRY, CDR2 SYGVKD. This CDR3 contains 14 residues. The V gene lost 0 bases and the J gene lost 9 bases, with 13 bases spanning the gap. The CDR3 sequence is CAISESSGTRTQYF. The CDR3 DNA sequence: TGTGCCATCAGTGAGTCGTCCGGGACCAGGACGCAGTATTTT.